What follows are 28 T cell receptor beta chains derived from one specimen sequenced in a study of graft-versus-host responses after intestinal transplantation. Libraries were prepared by immunoSEQ multiplex PCR; TCRdb keeps only in-frame clonotypes and omits some of them. Among 95,000 to 110,000 clones listed, less than 90% were seen once. The antigens for these receptors are not known. The sequenced sample was unstimulated CD4+ T cells sorted from spleen or lymph node cells, obtained before intestinal transplant. These receptors all stem from a human donor who received an intestinal transplant.

The chain recombines TRBV5-5 with TRBJ2-5; D remains ambiguous. From germline, CDR1 is SGHKS and CDR2 YYEKEE (reference sequence). Trimming took 2 bases from V and 1 from J, leaving 15 bases between them. CDR3 size: 16 residues. CDR3 DNA: TGTGCCAGCAGCTTAGGTTTGGTTCTCGGCCAAGAGACCCAGTACTTC. Translated: CASSLGLVLGQETQYF. Based on the CDR3 plus reference TRBV5-5 and TRBJ2-5, the full variable domain is DAGVTQSPTHLIKTRGQQVTLRCSPISGHKSVSWYQQVLGQGPQFIFQYYEKEERGRGNFPDRFSARQFPNYSSELNVNALLLGDSALYLCASSLGLVLGQETQYFGPGTRLLVL.

The V gene is TRBV11-2, the J gene TRBJ2-5; 8 positions agree with TRBD1. With 3 bases clipped from V and 4 bases from J, the junction kept 4 bases outside the gene matches. The CDR3 is 14 amino acids. Germline V gene sequence: CDR1 SGHAT, CDR2 FQNNGV. CDR3 in amino acids: CASSFAGGPETQYF. In DNA form, the CDR3 reads TGTGCCAGCAGCTTCGCAGGGGGCCCAGAGACCCAGTACTTC.

This chain uses TRBV6-1 with TRBJ1-6, with 7 positions matching TRBD1. The germline gives CDR1 MNHNS, CDR2 SASEGT. The V and J ends lost 3 bases and 1 base, in that order; junction bases with no gene match: 6. The CDR3 has 17 amino acids. CDR3 DNA sequence: TGTGCCAGCAGTGAGGTACAGGGGTCGTCCTATAATTCACCCCTCCACTTT. Residues: CASSEVQGSSYNSPLHF.

J is TRBJ2-7 and V is TRBV29-1; 10 bases map to TRBD1. The CDR3 spans 15 residues. Germline CDR1 SQVTM, CDR2 ANQGSEA. V lost 0 bases and J lost 4; bases outside the gene matches: 6. This chain's CDR3 is CSVEDRQGARYEQYF. The CDR3 DNA reads as TGCAGCGTTGAAGACCGACAGGGGGCGCGGTACGAGCAGTACTTC.

This clone has more than one count but fewer than ten. The chain uses TRBV11-2 and TRBJ2-3; 8 bases fit TRBD2. Unmatched junction bases numbered 9, after V lost 5 bases and J lost 2 bases. The CDR3 sequence is 16 residues long. Germline V gene lookup returns CDR1 SGHAT and CDR2 FQNNGV. CDR3 bases: TGTGCCAGCAGCCCCGGGACTAGGGCCCCCACAGATACGCAGTATTTT. Encoded protein: CASSPGTRAPTDTQYF.

The genes are TRBV10-1 and TRBJ2-5; D is ambiguous. In germline, CDR1 is WNHNN, CDR2 SYGVQD (reference sequence). This CDR3 contains 13 residues. Deletions cut 5 bases from V and 2 bases from J, with 9 bases between. The CDR3 DNA is TGCGCCAGCAGTTCCCGGTTACAAGAGACCCAGTACTTC. Encoded protein: CASSSRLQETQYF.

CDR3 nucleotide sequence: TGTGCCAGCAGCGGGACAGGGCCATACAATGAGCAGTTCTTC. Amino acid sequence: CASSGTGPYNEQFF. The chain combines TRBV7-6 with TRBJ2-1; 9 positions match TRBD1. The CDR3 runs to 14 residues. After removal of 5 bases from V and 4 bases from J, the junction contained 3 bases not matched to a gene. Per germline, CDR1 SGHVS and CDR2 FNYEAQ.

CDR3 bases: TGTGCCATCAGAACAGGGGGAACCTACGAGCAGTACTTC. It codes for CAIRTGGTYEQYF. The V and J genes are TRBV10-3 and TRBJ2-7; 8 nucleotides line up with TRBD1. Germline values: CDR1 ENHRY, CDR2 SYGVKD. Trimming at V came to 6 bases and at J to 2 bases, leaving 3 bases not matched to a gene. The CDR3 extends over 13 amino acids.

The rearrangement uses TRBV6-5 and TRBJ1-5; D unresolved. Looked up from germline, CDR1 is MNHEY and CDR2 is SVGAGI. This CDR3 comprises 13 residues. The V end was cut by 6 bases, the J end by 7 bases, with 13 bases between. CDR3 in amino acids: CASRDVPDQPQHF. DNA of the CDR3: TGTGCCAGCAGGGACGTACCGGACCAGCCCCAGCATTTT.

This clone was observed a single time. At one of its ends the junction is not consistent with the germline gene, which may arise from a read error. V usage is TRBV9 and J usage is TRBJ2-1, with a weak D call TRBD2 (5 bases). Germline lookup yields CDR1 SGDLS and CDR2 YYNGEE. The CDR3 runs 12 residues. CDR3 amino acids: CASSVEGGPGVF. The CDR3 DNA sequence: TGTGCCAGCAGCGTAGAAGGCGGGCCTGGAGTCTTC.

CDR3: CAIAPSARTGGTDTQYF. The CDR3 nucleotides are TGTGCCATCGCCCCCTCGGCTAGGACGGGAGGGACAGATACGCAGTATTTT. The V gene is TRBV10-3, the J gene TRBJ2-3, with TRBD2 matching 8 bases. The CDR3 spans 17 residues. Unmatched junction bases numbered 16, after V lost 8 bases and J lost 3 bases. Looked up from germline, CDR1 is ENHRY and CDR2 is SYGVKD.

The chain links TRBV19 to TRBJ1-1; 9 bases fit TRBD1. The V gene end was trimmed by 5 bases and the J gene end by 6 bases; junction bases not matched to a gene: 13. The CDR3 covers 16 residues. The germline V gene has CDR1 LNHDA and CDR2 SQIVND (reference sequence). CDR3 in DNA: TGTGCCAGTAGTGTCTCCGGGACAGGGAGTAGAGCTGAAGCTTTCTTT. This codes for CASSVSGTGSRAEAFF.

The J gene is TRBJ1-5, the V gene TRBV18, with TRBD1 matching over 11 bases. Germline assignment: CDR1 KGHSH and CDR2 LQKENI. The CDR3 is 16 amino acids. The J segment lost 7 bases and the V segment lost 1 base, leaving 6 bases of the junction unmatched. The CDR3 region has the DNA TGTGCCAGCTCACCACAGGGGACAGGGGGGGGACAGCCCCAGCATTTT. This sequence encodes CASSPQGTGGGQPQHF.

The V gene is TRBV9, the J gene TRBJ2-2, with a tentative D call TRBD1 (6 bases). The CDR3 is 16 amino acids. Trimming took off 3 bases at V and 0 bases at J, with 12 bases between the two ends. The germline V gene has CDR1 SGDLS and CDR2 YYNGEE. CDR3 region: CASSAPRTANTGELFF. The CDR3 nucleotides are TGTGCCAGCAGCGCCCCTCGGACAGCGAACACCGGGGAGCTGTTTTTT.

The CDR3 loop reads CASSLGQRYGEQYF. The CDR3 coding sequence is TGTGCCAGCAGCTTGGGACAGCGATACGGGGAGCAGTACTTC. The rearrangement links TRBV5-4 to TRBJ2-7; the D gene is possibly TRBD1 (5 bases). CDR1 SGHNT and CDR2 YYREEE come from the germline V gene (reference sequence). Trimming took 0 bases from V and 7 from J, leaving 14 bases between them. The CDR3 extends over 14 amino acids.

This chain links TRBV2 with TRBJ1-4; D is ambiguous. Trimming removed 6 bases from V and 1 base from J, with 21 bases in between. Germline CDR1 and CDR2: SNHLY and FYNNEI. The CDR3 has 18 amino acids. CDR3 region: CASRKAGLGRGTNEKLFF. CDR3 sequence (DNA): TGTGCCAGCAGGAAGGCTGGTTTAGGTAGAGGAACTAATGAAAAACTGTTTTTT.

As to this clone: The sample carries other DNA sequences with the same CDR3. The chain carries TRBV7-9 and TRBJ1-1; no clear D gene. Trimming removed 1 base at V and 2 bases at J, with 5 bases between. Germline CDR1 and CDR2: SEHNR and FQNEAQ (reference sequence). CDR3 size: 13 residues. CDR3 protein: CASSLEGNTEAFF. CDR3 DNA: TGTGCCAGCAGCTTAGAGGGAAACACTGAAGCTTTCTTT.

The chain joins TRBV5-6 to TRBJ2-3; 7 bases align to TRBD1. This CDR3 comprises 16 residues. CDR1 is SGHDT, CDR2 YYEEEE, per germline. V trimming: 6 bases; J trimming: 2 bases; junction bases outside the gene matches: 12. In nucleotides, the CDR3 is TGTGCCAGCACTGAATTAGGACAGGTGTACACAGATACGCAGTATTTT. This codes for CASTELGQVYTDTQYF.

In this sample, this clone turned up once. This chain joins TRBV28 and TRBJ2-7; TRBD2 agrees at 8 bases. Germline CDR1 reads MDHEN; CDR2 reads SYDVKM. J was trimmed by 4 bases and V by 5 bases; bases with no gene match: 10. CDR3 length: 15 residues. The CDR3 DNA reads as TGTGCCAGCAGTCTTGTAGCGGGAATGCTATACGAGCAGTACTTC. It yields the protein CASSLVAGMLYEQYF. Using reference TRBV28 and TRBJ2-7 for the parts outside the CDR3, the full variable domain is DVKVTQSSRYLVKRTGEKVFLECVQDMDHENMFWYRQDPGLGLRLIYFSYDVKMKEKGDIPEGYSVSREKKERFSLILESASTNQTSMYLCASSLVAGMLYEQYFGPGTRLTVT.

V and J are TRBV9 and TRBJ1-3, with D possibly matching TRBD1 (6 bases). Germline V gives CDR1 SGDLS, CDR2 YYNGEE. The length of the CDR3 is 16 residues. V shed 0 bases and J shed 1 base, with 11 bases lying between them. The CDR3 is CASSVDGGKSGNTIYF. The CDR3 region has the DNA TGTGCCAGCAGCGTAGACGGGGGCAAGTCTGGAAACACCATATATTTT. The whole variable domain, remainder taken from reference TRBV9 and TRBJ1-3, is DSGVTQTPKHLITATGQRVTLRCSPRSGDLSVYWYQQSLDQGLQFLIQYYNGEERAKGNILERFSAQQFPDLHSELNLSSLELGDSALYFCASSVDGGKSGNTIYFGEGSWLTVV.

This sequence joins TRBV5-1 and TRBJ1-6; D ambiguous. CDR1 is SGHRS, CDR2 YFSETQ, per germline. This CDR3 is built from 15 residues. The V and J ends lost 1 base and 7 bases respectively, with 12 bases between them. The CDR3 DNA is TGCGCCAGCAGCTTGACGGAGATAGGCAATTCACCCCTCCACTTT. As protein: CASSLTEIGNSPLHF.

The chain has TRBV7-2 and TRBJ2-3; 11 positions agree with TRBD2. The V gene's germline CDR1 is SGHTA and CDR2 FQGNSA. J was trimmed by 1 base and V by 6 bases; bases with no gene match: 9. This CDR3 has 17 residues. The CDR3 reads CASRPTSGSVRTDTQYF. The CDR3 DNA follows: TGTGCCAGCAGGCCCACTAGCGGGAGCGTTCGCACAGATACGCAGTATTTT. The whole variable domain, filled in from reference TRBV7-2 and TRBJ2-3, reads GAGVSQSPSNKVTEKGKDVELRCDPISGHTALYWYRQSLGQGLEFLIYFQGNSAPDKSGLPSDRFSAERTGGSVSTLTIQRTQQEDSAVYLCASRPTSGSVRTDTQYFGPGTRLTVL.

Comment on this clone: A read error may produce the germline difference seen at one junction end. J is TRBJ1-2 and V is TRBV6-5, with a weak D call TRBD1 (6 bases). The CDR3 has 8 amino acids. Per the germline V gene, CDR1 is MNHEY and CDR2 is SVGAGI. The CDR3, as DNA: TGTGCCAGCAGTCCACAGGGCTTC. It encodes CASSPQGF.

This clone was recorded only once. The chain is built from TRBV2 and TRBJ2-2, with no clear D. CDR3 length equals 14 residues. V was trimmed by 7 bases and J by 5 bases, leaving 14 bases between them. Germline lookup yields CDR1 SNHLY and CDR2 FYNNEI. The CDR3 DNA reads TGTGCCAGCACCGATGAGTTTGGGACCGGGGAGCTGTTTTTT. Translation gives CASTDEFGTGELFF.

This chain uses TRBV30 with TRBJ1-2; D not resolved. This CDR3 is 14 amino acids long. The V end was cut by 4 bases, the J end by 4 bases, with 16 bases between. Germline V CDR1 and CDR2: GTSNPN, SVGIG (reference sequence). CDR3 DNA sequence: TGTGCCTGGACCAAAGGACTGGGCTTCTATGGCTACACCTTC. It specifies CAWTKGLGFYGYTF.

This clone has only one observation. The chain employs TRBV2 and TRBJ1-1; no clear D gene. CDR3 length: 13 amino acids. Looked up from germline, CDR1 is SNHLY and CDR2 is FYNNEI. V gave up 7 bases and J gave up 0 bases, with 9 bases separating them. The CDR3 sequence is CASMEGMNTEAFF. The CDR3 bases are TGTGCCAGCATGGAGGGTATGAACACTGAAGCTTTCTTT. Full variable domain (outside the CDR3, taken from reference TRBV2 and TRBJ1-1): EPEVTQTPSHQVTQMGQEVILRCVPISNHLYFYWYRQILGQKVEFLVSFYNNEISEKSEIFDDQFSVERPDGSNFTLKIRSTKLEDSAMYFCASMEGMNTEAFFGQGTRLTVV.

The chain links TRBV11-2 to TRBJ2-2; 12 nucleotides line up with TRBD2. V shed 6 bases, J shed 1 base, and the junction held 3 bases outside the gene matches. Germline-derived CDR1 and CDR2 are SGHAT and FQNNGV. The CDR3 totals 16 residues. In DNA form, the CDR3 reads TGTGCCAGCAGATCACTAGCGGGGGGGAACACCGGGGAGCTGTTTTTT. Its translation: CASRSLAGGNTGELFF.

V and J are TRBV5-1 and TRBJ2-3; TRBD2 matches 14 bases. Germline loops: CDR1 SGHRS, CDR2 YFSETQ. Trimming removed 4 bases from V and 4 bases from J; junction bases left unmatched: 5. The CDR3 is 16 residues long. The CDR3 region has the DNA TGCGCCAGCAGCGCGACTAGCGGGGGGGCCGCAGATACGCAGTATTTT. The encoded protein is CASSATSGGAADTQYF.